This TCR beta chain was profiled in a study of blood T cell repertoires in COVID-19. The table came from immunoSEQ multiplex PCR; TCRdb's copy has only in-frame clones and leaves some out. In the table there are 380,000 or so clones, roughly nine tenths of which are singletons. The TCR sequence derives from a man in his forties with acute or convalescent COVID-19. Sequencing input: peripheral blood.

The CDR3 here is CASSRKDRDEFPTDTQYF. CDR3 in DNA: TGCGCCAGCAGCCGGAAGGACAGGGACGAATTTCCCACAGATACGCAGTATTTT. The chain uses TRBV4-1 and TRBJ2-3, with 8 bases lining up with TRBD1. Germline CDR1 reads MGHRA; CDR2 reads YSYEKL. This CDR3 contains 18 residues. V shed 4 bases and J 2 bases; nucleotides not matched to a gene: 14.